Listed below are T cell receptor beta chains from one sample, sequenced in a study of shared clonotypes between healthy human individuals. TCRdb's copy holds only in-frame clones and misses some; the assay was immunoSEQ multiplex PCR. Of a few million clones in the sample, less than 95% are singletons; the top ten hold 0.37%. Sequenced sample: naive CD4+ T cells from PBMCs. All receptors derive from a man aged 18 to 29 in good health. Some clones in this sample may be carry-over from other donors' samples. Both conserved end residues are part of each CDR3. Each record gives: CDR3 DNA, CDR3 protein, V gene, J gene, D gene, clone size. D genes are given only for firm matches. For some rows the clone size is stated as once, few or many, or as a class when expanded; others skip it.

CDR3nt: TGCGCCAGCAGGAAGGGACAGGGGGAAGTCTACGAGCAGTACTTC
CDR3aa: CASRKGQGEVYEQYF
v_gene: TRBV5-1
j_gene: TRBJ2-7
d_gene: TRBD1
abundance: NA

CDR3nt: TGTGCCAGCAGCCCTTTGATGAACACTGAAGCTTTCTTT
CDR3aa: CASSPLMNTEAFF
v_gene: TRBV7-9
j_gene: TRBJ1-1
d_gene: NA
abundance: NA

CDR3nt: TGTGCCAGCAGTTGGCGCCAGGGGATCACAGATACGCAGTATTTT
CDR3aa: CASSWRQGITDTQYF
v_gene: TRBV7-8
j_gene: TRBJ2-3
d_gene: NA
abundance: NA

CDR3nt: TGTGCCAGCAGTTTCCCGGGACTAGAGCAGTACTTC
CDR3aa: CASSFPGLEQYF
v_gene: TRBV11-2
j_gene: TRBJ2-7
d_gene: TRBD2
abundance: NA

CDR3nt: TGTGCCAGCTCACCCCGCAGGGGCCCCAATCAGCCCCAGCATTTT
CDR3aa: CASSPRRGPNQPQHF
v_gene: TRBV18
j_gene: TRBJ1-5
d_gene: NA
abundance: NA

CDR3nt: TGTGCCAGCAGTTTGGTCGGGATACTTTCGAATGAGCAGTTCTTC
CDR3aa: CASSLVGILSNEQFF
v_gene: TRBV28
j_gene: TRBJ2-1
d_gene: NA
abundance: NA

CDR3nt: TGCGCCAGCAGCCTACGGACGGGGAACACTGAAGCTTTCTTT
CDR3aa: CASSLRTGNTEAFF
v_gene: TRBV5-1
j_gene: TRBJ1-1
d_gene: NA
abundance: once

CDR3nt: TGTGCCAGCAGCTTGGGATCCTACGAGCAGTACTTC
CDR3aa: CASSLGSYEQYF
v_gene: TRBV28
j_gene: TRBJ2-7
d_gene: NA
abundance: NA

CDR3nt: TGTGCCATCGCTCCCGGGAGTGGGGTCAATGAGCAGTTCTTC
CDR3aa: CAIAPGSGVNEQFF
v_gene: TRBV10-3
j_gene: TRBJ2-1
d_gene: NA
abundance: NA

CDR3nt: TGTGCCAGCAGCTTGGGGGGACACCCGAACACTGAAGCTTTCTTT
CDR3aa: CASSLGGHPNTEAFF
v_gene: TRBV5-4
j_gene: TRBJ1-1
d_gene: NA
abundance: NA

CDR3nt: TGTGCCAGCAGCGGACAGGGCACCCCTTACTCCTACGAGCAGTACTTC
CDR3aa: CASSGQGTPYSYEQYF
v_gene: TRBV14
j_gene: TRBJ2-7
d_gene: TRBD1
abundance: NA

CDR3nt: TGTGCCAGCAGCCCGGGGGGGTCTGGGGCCAACGTCCTGACTTTC
CDR3aa: CASSPGGSGANVLTF
v_gene: TRBV5-4
j_gene: TRBJ2-6
d_gene: TRBD2
abundance: NA

CDR3nt: TGTGCCAGCAGGCCGGGACTAGCGGGAGCAGAGACCCAGTACTTC
CDR3aa: CASRPGLAGAETQYF
v_gene: TRBV2
j_gene: TRBJ2-5
d_gene: TRBD2
abundance: NA

CDR3nt: TGTGCCAGCAGCGAAACCTGGACTCCTTACTATGGCTACACCTTC
CDR3aa: CASSETWTPYYGYTF
v_gene: TRBV9
j_gene: TRBJ1-2
d_gene: NA
abundance: NA

CDR3nt: TGCGCCAGCAGCCAAGGACTAGCGGGAGGGATGGCCAAAAACATTCAGTACTTC
CDR3aa: CASSQGLAGGMAKNIQYF
v_gene: TRBV4-1
j_gene: TRBJ2-4
d_gene: TRBD2
abundance: NA

CDR3nt: TGTGCCAGCAGTTCCTCAGGGTCGAAAGTCCGAGAGGCTGAAGCTTTCTTT
CDR3aa: CASSSSGSKVREAEAFF
v_gene: TRBV27
j_gene: TRBJ1-1
d_gene: NA
abundance: NA

CDR3nt: TGTGCCAGCGGAAAACAGGGGGCTACTGAAGCTTTCTTT
CDR3aa: CASGKQGATEAFF
v_gene: TRBV9
j_gene: TRBJ1-1
d_gene: TRBD1
abundance: NA

CDR3nt: TGTGCCAGCAGCACAAGGGGGAGATCCCAAGAGACCCAGTACTTC
CDR3aa: CASSTRGRSQETQYF
v_gene: TRBV5-4
j_gene: TRBJ2-5
d_gene: NA
abundance: once

CDR3nt: TGTGCCAGCAGCTATCGGGACAGGGCCCAAGAGACCCAGTACTTC
CDR3aa: CASSYRDRAQETQYF
v_gene: TRBV7-9
j_gene: TRBJ2-5
d_gene: TRBD1
abundance: NA

CDR3nt: TGTGCCAGCAGCCCATCCGTCAGGGACCACACCGGGGAGCTGTTTTTT
CDR3aa: CASSPSVRDHTGELFF
v_gene: TRBV7-7
j_gene: TRBJ2-2
d_gene: NA
abundance: NA

CDR3nt: TGTGCCAGCAGCATTGGGGGGGCCAACATTCAGTACTTC
CDR3aa: CASSIGGANIQYF
v_gene: TRBV7-9
j_gene: TRBJ2-4
d_gene: NA
abundance: NA

CDR3nt: TGTGCCAGCAGCTTGGATTTAGGGGGACAGGCAGCAAGAGGAGAGACCCAGTACTTC
CDR3aa: CASSLDLGGQAARGETQYF
v_gene: TRBV5-8
j_gene: TRBJ2-5
d_gene: TRBD1
abundance: NA

CDR3nt: TGTGCCAGCAGCTCTACCCGGGGGGCCTACGAGCAGTACTTC
CDR3aa: CASSSTRGAYEQYF
v_gene: TRBV7-2
j_gene: TRBJ2-7
d_gene: TRBD2
abundance: NA

CDR3nt: TGTGCCAGCAGTTCCCCCTACACACCCTCTGGAAACACCATATATTTT
CDR3aa: CASSSPYTPSGNTIYF
v_gene: TRBV28
j_gene: TRBJ1-3
d_gene: NA
abundance: NA

CDR3nt: TGTGCCAGCAGTGTCTCCCGCGGTAGCAATCAGCCCCAGCATTTT
CDR3aa: CASSVSRGSNQPQHF
v_gene: TRBV2
j_gene: TRBJ1-5
d_gene: NA
abundance: NA

CDR3nt: TGTGCCTGGAGGACTTCTGGGGCCAACGTCCTGACTTTC
CDR3aa: CAWRTSGANVLTF
v_gene: TRBV30
j_gene: TRBJ2-6
d_gene: NA
abundance: NA

CDR3nt: TGTGCCAGCTCACCACCCGGGACAGGGACCTACGAGCAGTACTTC
CDR3aa: CASSPPGTGTYEQYF
v_gene: TRBV18
j_gene: TRBJ2-7
d_gene: TRBD1
abundance: few

CDR3nt: TGTGCCAGTAGTCCGCCGTTAACAGGGGTTGAAAAACTGTTTTTT
CDR3aa: CASSPPLTGVEKLFF
v_gene: TRBV19
j_gene: TRBJ1-4
d_gene: TRBD1
abundance: NA

CDR3nt: TGTGCCAGCAGGGGACAGGGGGCGCGGGACACCGGGGAGCTGTTTTTT
CDR3aa: CASRGQGARDTGELFF
v_gene: TRBV27
j_gene: TRBJ2-2
d_gene: TRBD1
abundance: NA

CDR3nt: TGTGCCAGCAGCTTGGATGGGACAGCAGGAGAAAAACTGTTTTTT
CDR3aa: CASSLDGTAGEKLFF
v_gene: TRBV5-5
j_gene: TRBJ1-4
d_gene: TRBD1
abundance: NA

CDR3nt: TGTGCCAGCAGCCAACAAACCCCCTCCGAGCAGTACTTC
CDR3aa: CASSQQTPSEQYF
v_gene: TRBV6-5
j_gene: TRBJ2-7
d_gene: NA
abundance: NA

CDR3nt: TGTGCCAGCACCTTTAGCGGGAGCACAGATACGCAGTATTTT
CDR3aa: CASTFSGSTDTQYF
v_gene: TRBV9
j_gene: TRBJ2-3
d_gene: TRBD2
abundance: NA

CDR3nt: TGTGCCAGCAGCTCAACCGGGACTAGCGGGAAGCGGGGCTACGAGCAGTACTTC
CDR3aa: CASSSTGTSGKRGYEQYF
v_gene: TRBV7-9
j_gene: TRBJ2-7
d_gene: TRBD2
abundance: NA

CDR3nt: TGTGCCACCAGCCAGCCGGGACAGGTGCCCCATGGCTACACCTTC
CDR3aa: CATSQPGQVPHGYTF
v_gene: TRBV28
j_gene: TRBJ1-2
d_gene: TRBD1
abundance: NA

CDR3nt: TGCAGCGCTGGCCCGAGGGGGAACTATGGCTACACCTTC
CDR3aa: CSAGPRGNYGYTF
v_gene: TRBV29-1
j_gene: TRBJ1-2
d_gene: NA
abundance: NA

CDR3nt: TGTGCCAGCGCCGGAGGCGGGAGGAAAGATACGCAGTATTTT
CDR3aa: CASAGGGRKDTQYF
v_gene: TRBV5-6
j_gene: TRBJ2-3
d_gene: TRBD2
abundance: NA

CDR3nt: TGCGCCAGCGCTCCGGACACGGGCCGGAATTCACCCCTCCACTTT
CDR3aa: CASAPDTGRNSPLHF
v_gene: TRBV5-1
j_gene: TRBJ1-6
d_gene: NA
abundance: once

CDR3nt: TGCGCCAGCAGCCAGGACAGCACCTATGGCTACACCTTC
CDR3aa: CASSQDSTYGYTF
v_gene: TRBV5-1
j_gene: TRBJ1-2
d_gene: NA
abundance: NA

CDR3nt: TGTGCCAGCAGTTTAGTTCGGGGGGACTATGGCACTGAAGCTTTCTTT
CDR3aa: CASSLVRGDYGTEAFF
v_gene: TRBV27
j_gene: TRBJ1-1
d_gene: NA
abundance: NA

CDR3nt: TGTGCCAGCAAGACTAGCGGGAGTTACGAGCAGTACTTC
CDR3aa: CASKTSGSYEQYF
v_gene: TRBV27
j_gene: TRBJ2-7
d_gene: TRBD2
abundance: NA